The rows below give T cell receptor beta chains drawn from one sample of a study of T cell responses to AZD1222 COVID-19 vaccine. Data came from immunoSEQ multiplex PCR; TCRdb stores just in-frame clones and leaves some out. The table includes about 110,000 clones, roughly nine tenths detected once. The sample in question was peripheral blood, obtained on day 0 of AZD1222 vaccination. Receptors originate from an adult in good health. Both conserved end residues are part of each CDR3. Fields, in order: V gene, clone size, D gene, J gene, CDR3 DNA, CDR3 protein. The D gene is left open where the match is weak. Clone size, where shown, is once, few, many, or a class for clones that have expanded.

v_gene: TRBV7-9
abundance: -
d_gene: -
j_gene: TRBJ2-2
CDR3nt: TGTGCCAGCAGCCCACTAATGGGCAGCTCGAACACCGGGGAGCTGTTTTTT
CDR3aa: CASSPLMGSSNTGELFF

v_gene: TRBV7-9
abundance: -
d_gene: -
j_gene: TRBJ1-6
CDR3nt: TGTGCCAGCAGCTCTGGGGCCGGGCAATCCAATTCACCCCTCCACTTT
CDR3aa: CASSSGAGQSNSPLHF

v_gene: TRBV30
abundance: -
d_gene: -
j_gene: TRBJ2-3
CDR3nt: TGTGCCTGGAGTGTCATGGCGACAGATACGCAGTATTTT
CDR3aa: CAWSVMATDTQYF

v_gene: TRBV7-2
abundance: -
d_gene: TRBD1
j_gene: TRBJ1-2
CDR3nt: TGTGCCAGCAGCTTAGCAGGACAGGGCGGCGGCTACACCTTC
CDR3aa: CASSLAGQGGGYTF

v_gene: TRBV4-1
abundance: -
d_gene: -
j_gene: TRBJ1-2
CDR3nt: TGCGCCAGCAGCCAAGAACCAGGGCCCGTCTATGGCTACACCTTC
CDR3aa: CASSQEPGPVYGYTF

v_gene: TRBV18
abundance: -
d_gene: -
j_gene: TRBJ2-3
CDR3nt: TGTGCCAGCTCAAAGTCCGATACGCAGTATTTT
CDR3aa: CASSKSDTQYF

v_gene: TRBV27
abundance: -
d_gene: -
j_gene: TRBJ2-7
CDR3nt: TGTGCCAGCAGCCCGATGGACAGGAGGGCCTACGAGCAGTACTTC
CDR3aa: CASSPMDRRAYEQYF

v_gene: TRBV7-2
abundance: -
d_gene: TRBD1
j_gene: TRBJ2-7
CDR3nt: TGTGCCAGCAGCCACCCCCCGGGACAGGGGGGGTACGAGCAGTACTTC
CDR3aa: CASSHPPGQGGYEQYF

v_gene: TRBV9
abundance: -
d_gene: -
j_gene: TRBJ1-1
CDR3nt: TGTGCCAGCAGCGTAGAAAGGGGCACTGAAGCTTTCTTT
CDR3aa: CASSVERGTEAFF

v_gene: TRBV28
abundance: -
d_gene: -
j_gene: TRBJ1-1
CDR3nt: TGTGCCAGCAGTTCGGGGTGGGCTGAAGCTTTCTTT
CDR3aa: CASSSGWAEAFF

v_gene: TRBV5-4
abundance: -
d_gene: -
j_gene: TRBJ1-2
CDR3nt: TGTGCCAGCAGCTTGCGGGAAGCCTATGGCTACACCTTC
CDR3aa: CASSLREAYGYTF

v_gene: TRBV19
abundance: -
d_gene: -
j_gene: TRBJ1-2
CDR3nt: TGTGCCAGTAGTATCCAGGGATTTAACTATGGCTACACCTTC
CDR3aa: CASSIQGFNYGYTF

v_gene: TRBV6-5
abundance: -
d_gene: TRBD1
j_gene: TRBJ2-2
CDR3nt: TGTGCCAGCAGGCGACAGGGGGGAAACACCGGGGAGCTGTTTTTT
CDR3aa: CASRRQGGNTGELFF

v_gene: TRBV28
abundance: -
d_gene: -
j_gene: TRBJ2-3
CDR3nt: TGTGCCAGCGCGAACGCTCCGGGGGCCACAGATACGCAGTATTTT
CDR3aa: CASANAPGATDTQYF

v_gene: TRBV6-2/TRBV6-3
abundance: -
d_gene: -
j_gene: TRBJ2-3
CDR3nt: TGTGCCAGCAGTTACGGTGCTGGAATGAAGACAGATACGCAGTATTTT
CDR3aa: CASSYGAGMKTDTQYF

v_gene: TRBV28
abundance: -
d_gene: TRBD1
j_gene: TRBJ1-2
CDR3nt: TGTGCCAGCAGCCGGACAGGGGGCGACTATGGCTACACCTTC
CDR3aa: CASSRTGGDYGYTF

v_gene: TRBV6-5
abundance: many
d_gene: -
j_gene: TRBJ1-6
CDR3nt: TGTGCCAGCAGCCACAGGGTTTATTCACCCCTCCACTTT
CDR3aa: CASSHRVYSPLHF

v_gene: TRBV4-2
abundance: once
d_gene: TRBD1
j_gene: TRBJ1-2
CDR3nt: TGTGCCAGCAGCCAGGGACAGAACTATGGCTACACCTTC
CDR3aa: CASSQGQNYGYTF

v_gene: TRBV4-1
abundance: -
d_gene: -
j_gene: TRBJ2-3
CDR3nt: TGCGCCAGCAGCCAAGTGAGGGGGGCGCAAGAGACAGATACGCAGTATTTT
CDR3aa: CASSQVRGAQETDTQYF

v_gene: TRBV18
abundance: -
d_gene: -
j_gene: TRBJ2-5
CDR3nt: TGTGCCAGCTCACCCCAACGCGGGCCTTACCAAGAGACCCAGTACTTC
CDR3aa: CASSPQRGPYQETQYF

v_gene: TRBV6-2/TRBV6-3
abundance: -
d_gene: -
j_gene: TRBJ1-4
CDR3nt: TGTGCCAGCAGTTACGGGGGGATCGCTAATGAAAAACTGTTTTTT
CDR3aa: CASSYGGIANEKLFF

v_gene: TRBV19
abundance: -
d_gene: TRBD1
j_gene: TRBJ1-6
CDR3nt: TGTGCCAGTAGTAATGCAGGGGGTAATTCACCCCTCCACTTT
CDR3aa: CASSNAGGNSPLHF

v_gene: TRBV7-2
abundance: once
d_gene: TRBD1
j_gene: TRBJ1-1
CDR3nt: TGTGCCAGCAGCCCCCCCGAGGGGGCAAACACTGAAGCTTTCTTT
CDR3aa: CASSPPEGANTEAFF

v_gene: TRBV28
abundance: once
d_gene: -
j_gene: TRBJ2-1
CDR3nt: TGTGCCAGCAGTTTAGCCGGGTGGCAGTTCTTC
CDR3aa: CASSLAGWQFF

v_gene: TRBV10-3
abundance: -
d_gene: TRBD1
j_gene: TRBJ1-6
CDR3nt: TGTGCCATCAGTGAGTACGGTACAGGGGATAATTCACCCCTCCACTTT
CDR3aa: CAISEYGTGDNSPLHF

v_gene: TRBV5-1
abundance: -
d_gene: TRBD1
j_gene: TRBJ1-4
CDR3nt: TGCGCCAGCAGCTTGGCCTACTTGGGGCAGGGGGGTGAAAAACTGTTTTTT
CDR3aa: CASSLAYLGQGGEKLFF

v_gene: TRBV3-1/TRBV3-2
abundance: -
d_gene: -
j_gene: TRBJ1-2
CDR3nt: TGTGCCAGCAGCCCCCGGGGGGGATCTGGCTACACCTTC
CDR3aa: CASSPRGGSGYTF

v_gene: TRBV5-1
abundance: -
d_gene: TRBD1
j_gene: TRBJ1-1
CDR3nt: TGCGCCAGCAGCTTACTACAGGGGGCTGGAACTGAAGCTTTCTTT
CDR3aa: CASSLLQGAGTEAFF

v_gene: TRBV27
abundance: -
d_gene: TRBD1
j_gene: TRBJ2-1
CDR3nt: TGTGCCAGCGGCCACTCGGGACAGGCCCACAATGAGCAGTTCTTC
CDR3aa: CASGHSGQAHNEQFF

v_gene: TRBV7-9
abundance: -
d_gene: -
j_gene: TRBJ1-2
CDR3nt: TGTGCCAGCAGCTTAGCGGGGGAGTCACGGGGCTACACCTTC
CDR3aa: CASSLAGESRGYTF

v_gene: TRBV9
abundance: -
d_gene: -
j_gene: TRBJ1-6
CDR3nt: TGTGCCAGCAGCGTAGGACAGCTACTTAATTCACCCCTCCACTTT
CDR3aa: CASSVGQLLNSPLHF

v_gene: TRBV3-1/TRBV3-2
abundance: -
d_gene: TRBD1
j_gene: TRBJ1-3
CDR3nt: TGTGCCAGCAGCCAAGCCGCACAGGGGATAGGTGGAAACACCATATATTTT
CDR3aa: CASSQAAQGIGGNTIYF

v_gene: TRBV6-5
abundance: -
d_gene: -
j_gene: TRBJ1-6
CDR3nt: TGTGCCAGCAGCGCGGGACCCTATAATTCACCCCTCCACTTT
CDR3aa: CASSAGPYNSPLHF

v_gene: TRBV30
abundance: -
d_gene: -
j_gene: TRBJ2-7
CDR3nt: TGTGCCTGGAGTTCAGCCCAGACCTACGAGCAGTACTTC
CDR3aa: CAWSSAQTYEQYF

v_gene: TRBV14
abundance: -
d_gene: TRBD1
j_gene: TRBJ2-2
CDR3nt: TGTGCCAGCAGCCAAGGGACAGGGGACACCGGGGAGCTGTTTTTT
CDR3aa: CASSQGTGDTGELFF

v_gene: TRBV6-5
abundance: -
d_gene: TRBD2
j_gene: TRBJ2-7
CDR3nt: TGTGCCAGCAGTACGGGACTAGCCTCCTCCTACGAGCAGTACTTC
CDR3aa: CASSTGLASSYEQYF

v_gene: TRBV9
abundance: -
d_gene: -
j_gene: TRBJ1-3
CDR3nt: TGTGCCAGCAGCGGACAGGTCGCTGGAAACACCATATATTTT
CDR3aa: CASSGQVAGNTIYF

v_gene: TRBV10-1
abundance: -
d_gene: -
j_gene: TRBJ2-2
CDR3nt: TGCGCCAGCAAAAAAAGTGGGGAACCGAACACCGGGGAGCTGTTTTTT
CDR3aa: CASKKSGEPNTGELFF

v_gene: TRBV30
abundance: -
d_gene: -
j_gene: TRBJ1-2
CDR3nt: TGTGCCTGGAGGAATTGGGCAGAATACGACTATGGCTACACCTTC
CDR3aa: CAWRNWAEYDYGYTF

v_gene: TRBV6-2/TRBV6-3
abundance: -
d_gene: TRBD2
j_gene: TRBJ2-5
CDR3nt: TGTGCCAGCAGTTACTCGATACTGTCTAGCGGGAGGGTCGGGCAAGAGACCCAGTACTTC
CDR3aa: CASSYSILSSGRVGQETQYF

v_gene: TRBV9
abundance: -
d_gene: -
j_gene: TRBJ2-7
CDR3nt: TGTGCCAGCAGCCGGGTTTCTACCTCCTACGAGCAGTACTTC
CDR3aa: CASSRVSTSYEQYF

v_gene: TRBV4-2
abundance: once
d_gene: -
j_gene: TRBJ2-7
CDR3nt: TGTGCCAGCAGCCAAGTACAATCCTACGAGCAGTACTTC
CDR3aa: CASSQVQSYEQYF

v_gene: TRBV28
abundance: -
d_gene: -
j_gene: TRBJ2-7
CDR3nt: TGTGCCAGCAGTTTGAGGAGGGATCCCTACGAGCAGTACTTC
CDR3aa: CASSLRRDPYEQYF

v_gene: TRBV4-2
abundance: -
d_gene: TRBD1
j_gene: TRBJ1-2
CDR3nt: TGTGCCAGCAGCCAACCCCACGGACAGGGCGGTGGCTACACCTTC
CDR3aa: CASSQPHGQGGGYTF

v_gene: TRBV27
abundance: -
d_gene: TRBD1
j_gene: TRBJ1-3
CDR3nt: TGTGCCAGCAGACCGGCGGACAGGTACGAAAACACCATATATTTT
CDR3aa: CASRPADRYENTIYF

v_gene: TRBV5-3
abundance: -
d_gene: -
j_gene: TRBJ2-7
CDR3nt: TGTGCCAGAAGCTTGGCCGTCTGCAGGGACACCTACGAGCAGTACTTC
CDR3aa: CARSLAVCRDTYEQYF

v_gene: TRBV9
abundance: -
d_gene: -
j_gene: TRBJ2-2
CDR3nt: TGTGCCAGCAGCTCAGGGGTGGTTGCAGGCCCCCGAACCGGGGAGCTGTTTTTT
CDR3aa: CASSSGVVAGPRTGELFF

v_gene: TRBV7-2
abundance: -
d_gene: -
j_gene: TRBJ1-2
CDR3nt: TGTGCCAGCAGCTTAGTCACTAACTATGGCTACACCTTC
CDR3aa: CASSLVTNYGYTF

v_gene: TRBV9
abundance: once
d_gene: TRBD2
j_gene: TRBJ2-1
CDR3nt: TGTGCCAGCAGCCCGGACCGGGGGGATGGGCGGAGTTACAATGAGCAGTTCTTC
CDR3aa: CASSPDRGDGRSYNEQFF

v_gene: TRBV3-1/TRBV3-2
abundance: -
d_gene: TRBD2
j_gene: TRBJ2-1
CDR3nt: TGTGCCAGCAGCCAAGATAGGACGGGAGGGCTCGATGAGCAGTTCTTC
CDR3aa: CASSQDRTGGLDEQFF

v_gene: TRBV2
abundance: -
d_gene: -
j_gene: TRBJ2-7
CDR3nt: TGTGCCAGCAGGTGGGGCGGGACCACCAACTACGAGCAGTACTTC
CDR3aa: CASRWGGTTNYEQYF

v_gene: TRBV9
abundance: -
d_gene: -
j_gene: TRBJ1-3
CDR3nt: TGTGCCAGCAGCTTTACCGCAGGGAGCTACACCATATATTTT
CDR3aa: CASSFTAGSYTIYF

v_gene: TRBV2
abundance: -
d_gene: -
j_gene: TRBJ1-3
CDR3nt: TGTGCCTCCAAGAGGGATCCACCCGGAAACACCATATATTTT
CDR3aa: CASKRDPPGNTIYF

v_gene: TRBV7-2
abundance: -
d_gene: -
j_gene: TRBJ1-5
CDR3nt: TGTGCCAGCAGCTTAAGGGCTAGGCAAGATAGCAATCAGCCCCAGCATTTT
CDR3aa: CASSLRARQDSNQPQHF

v_gene: TRBV18
abundance: -
d_gene: -
j_gene: TRBJ1-5
CDR3nt: TGTGCCAGCTCCCCCTCAGTTAGCAATCAGCCCCAGCATTTT
CDR3aa: CASSPSVSNQPQHF